This T cell receptor (beta chain) was captured in a study of early T cells in non-severe SARS-CoV-2 infection. The wider study: The sequenced material was bulk RNA from unsorted whole blood, and its chains were unpaired.

This CDR3 comprises 14 residues. Germline lookup yields CDR1 MNHEY and CDR2 SVGAGI. V was clipped by 4 bases and J by 7 bases, with 13 bases between them. This clonotype was recorded at least ten times. Individually, cDNA molecules had unique molecular identifiers attached to them. TCRdb reprocessed the 5' RACE reads with MiXCR, giving one entry per CDR3 protein. The sample records tens of thousands of distinct CDR3 sequences, around 10% being singletons. The chain is built from TRBV6-5 and TRBJ1-4; TRBD1 might be the D (6 bases). Specimen: whole blood, collected at baseline. The receptor's source is an adult who was a healthcare worker with PCR-confirmed SARS-CoV-2 infection or an uninfected control (not recorded which). In DNA, the CDR3 is TGTGCCAGCAGTTGGGGGGGAGGGGGTGAAAAACTGTTTTTT. Residues: CASSWGGGGEKLFF.